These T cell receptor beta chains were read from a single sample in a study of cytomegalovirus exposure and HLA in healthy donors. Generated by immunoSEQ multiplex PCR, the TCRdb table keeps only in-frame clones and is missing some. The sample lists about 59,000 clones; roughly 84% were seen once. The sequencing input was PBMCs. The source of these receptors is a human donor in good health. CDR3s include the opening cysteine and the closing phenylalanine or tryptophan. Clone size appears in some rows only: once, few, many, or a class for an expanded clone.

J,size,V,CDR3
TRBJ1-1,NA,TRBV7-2,CASTAKLTGNTEAFF
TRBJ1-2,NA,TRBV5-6,CASSLSGGYGYTF
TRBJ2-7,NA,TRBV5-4,CASSLGGGYEQYF
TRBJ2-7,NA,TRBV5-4,CASSALAAPPYEQYF
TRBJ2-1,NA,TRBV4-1,CASSHVTFINNEQFF
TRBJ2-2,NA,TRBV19,CASKDRGPGELFF
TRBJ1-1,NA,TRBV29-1,CSARGGEPGLEAFF
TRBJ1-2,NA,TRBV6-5,CASSYSRGGADGYTF
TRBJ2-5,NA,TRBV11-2,CASSYFLREQETQYF
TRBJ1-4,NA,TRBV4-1,CASGNLDSPNEKLFF
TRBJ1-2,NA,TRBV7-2,CASSAYSGGTNYGYTF
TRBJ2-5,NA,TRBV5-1,CASSAGETQYF
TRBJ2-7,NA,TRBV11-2,CASSRDRLGEQYF
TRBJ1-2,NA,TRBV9,CASSVGTGEYYGYTF
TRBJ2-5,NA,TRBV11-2,CASSLESGTGKGETQYF
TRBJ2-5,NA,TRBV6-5,CASSYQREMRQETQYF
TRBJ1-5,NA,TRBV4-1,CASSQDSLGPPQHF
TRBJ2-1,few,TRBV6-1,CASSADWGVNEQFF
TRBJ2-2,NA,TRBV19,CASNYRAWNTGELFF
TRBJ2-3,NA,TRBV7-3,CASSPQPGATDTQYF
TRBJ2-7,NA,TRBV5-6,CASSLGAYEQYF
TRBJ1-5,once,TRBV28,CASSLGGGNQPQHF
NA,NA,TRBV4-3,CASSQGTGVAYEQYF
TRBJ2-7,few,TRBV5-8,CASSLGVASYEQYF
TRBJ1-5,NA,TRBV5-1,CASSLGTGVQPQHF